Below, 19 T cell receptor beta chains from the same sample are listed, as sequenced in a study of shared clonotypes between healthy human individuals. TCRdb's table, derived via immunoSEQ multiplex PCR, lists solely in-frame clones and lacks some. The table records around 2.3 million clones, 90% to 97% of them present only once. Specimen: naive CD4+ T cells sorted from blood. Subset denoted: CD45RA+ positively selected. The receptors here all came from a man aged 18 to 35 in good health.

The chain carries TRBV2 and TRBJ2-7; D is unclear. CDR1 and CDR2 (germline): SNHLY, FYNNEI. The V end lost 1 base, the J end lost 4 bases, and 11 bases lay between the germline ends. The CDR3 totals 14 residues. CDR3 DNA sequence: TGTGCCAGCAGTGAAGGGTGGGCGAATTACGAGCAGTACTTC. It codes for CASSEGWANYEQYF. Full variable domain (missing parts from reference TRBV2 and TRBJ2-7): EPEVTQTPSHQVTQMGQEVILRCVPISNHLYFYWYRQILGQKVEFLVSFYNNEISEKSEIFDDQFSVERPDGSNFTLKIRSTKLEDSAMYFCASSEGWANYEQYFGPGTRLTVT.

To note about this clone: At the DNA level, this CDR3 is encoded by other sequences in the same sample as well. This chain joins TRBV6-5 and TRBJ2-7; D could derive from TRBD1 or TRBD2 (6 bases each). V was clipped by 6 bases and J by 0 bases, with 9 bases between them. Germline CDR1 is MNHEY and CDR2 is SVGAGI. CDR3 length: 13 amino acids. CDR3 DNA sequence: TGTGCCAGCAGAACGGGGGCCTCCTACGAGCAGTACTTC. Translating gives CASRTGASYEQYF.

This clone was found a few times. The same CDR3 also results from other DNA sequences found in this sample. The chain employs TRBV5-4 and TRBJ2-7; D gene uncertain. This CDR3 has 11 amino acids. V lost 0 bases and J 4 bases, leaving 2 bases between the germline ends. Germline V gives CDR1 SGHNT, CDR2 YYREEE (reference sequence). In nucleotides, the CDR3 is TGTGCCAGCAGCTTGGGTTACGAGCAGTACTTC. This encodes CASSLGYEQYF. The complete variable domain, with remaining parts taken from reference TRBV5-4 and TRBJ2-7, reads ETGVTQSPTHLIKTRGQQVTLRCSSQSGHNTVSWYQQALGQGPQFIFQYYREEENGRGNFPPRFSGLQFPNYSSELNVNALELDDSALYLCASSLGYEQYFGPGTRLTVT.

V and J are TRBV5-4 and TRBJ1-2; D is unresolved. Trimming shortened V by 6 bases and J by 6 bases, and 18 bases separated the two germline ends. The CDR3 has 14 residues. Germline lookup yields CDR1 SGHNT and CDR2 YYREEE (reference sequence). The CDR3 loop reads CASTTSRPTDGYTF. In nucleotides, the CDR3 is TGTGCCAGCACCACCAGCAGGCCCACCGATGGCTACACCTTC.

The genes are TRBV9 and TRBJ1-2; the match to TRBD1 covers 9 bases. The germline CDR1 and CDR2 sequences are SGDLS and YYNGEE. This CDR3 contains 15 residues. With V trimmed by 4 bases and J by 4 bases, 8 bases remained unmatched. For the CDR3, the DNA is TGTGCCAGCAGCACCCAGGGACAGGGAGGCTATGGCTACACCTTC. This encodes CASSTQGQGGYGYTF. The full variable domain, rest sourced from reference TRBV9 and TRBJ1-2, is DSGVTQTPKHLITATGQRVTLRCSPRSGDLSVYWYQQSLDQGLQFLIQYYNGEERAKGNILERFSAQQFPDLHSELNLSSLELGDSALYFCASSTQGQGGYGYTFGSGTRLTVV.

V gene TRBV6-1 combines with J gene TRBJ1-3; D is undetermined. From germline, CDR1 is MNHNS and CDR2 SASEGT. This CDR3 spans 15 amino acids. V was cut by 1 base and J by 2 bases, with 9 bases left in between. The CDR3 DNA follows: TGTGCCAGCAGTGAAGAGGGAGGGCCTGGAAACACCATATATTTT. Translating gives CASSEEGGPGNTIYF.

Notes on this clone: Other DNA sequences in the same sample also yield this CDR3. This chain uses TRBV30 with TRBJ2-7, with 7 bases aligning to TRBD2. The CDR3 runs to 13 residues. With 2 bases clipped from V and 2 bases from J, the junction kept 3 bases outside the gene matches. Germline V gives CDR1 GTSNPN, CDR2 SVGIG (reference sequence). CDR3 loop: CAWSPAGAYEQYF. In DNA form, the CDR3 reads TGTGCCTGGAGTCCGGCGGGGGCCTACGAGCAGTACTTC.

The genes are TRBV5-6 and TRBJ2-5; 11 nucleotides agree with TRBD2. This CDR3 region has 17 residues. Looked up from germline, CDR1 is SGHDT and CDR2 is YYEEEE. V lost 1 base to trimming and J lost 4 bases; unmatched junction nucleotides: 9. The DNA for the CDR3 is TGTGCCAGCAGCTTGAGGCTAGCGGGGGGAGGAGGAGAGACCCAGTACTTC. Its translation is CASSLRLAGGGGETQYF.

This sequence joins TRBV6-1 and TRBJ2-7; 7 bases line up with TRBD1. There are 14 residues in the CDR3. The V segment lost 7 bases and the J segment 3 bases; nucleotides outside the gene matches: 9. Germline lookup yields CDR1 MNHNS and CDR2 SASEGT. The chain's CDR3 is CASTRQGPLYEQYF. The CDR3 nucleotides read TGTGCCAGCACTAGACAGGGCCCACTCTACGAGCAGTACTTC.

The rearrangement uses TRBV29-1 and TRBJ2-7; 10 bases match TRBD1. Germline CDR1 SQVTM, CDR2 ANQGSEA. V trimming: 2 bases; J trimming: 2 bases; junction bases outside the gene matches: 15. The CDR3 has 18 amino acids. The CDR3 spells CSVERGLGGTGATYEQYF. CDR3 in DNA: TGCAGCGTTGAAAGGGGACTAGGAGGGACAGGGGCCACCTACGAGCAGTACTTC.

The chain links TRBV27 to TRBJ2-7; 8 positions agree with TRBD1. The ends lost 2 bases at V and 1 base at J; junction bases unmatched: 7. The CDR3 spans 16 residues. Germline V CDR1 and CDR2: MNHEY, SMNVEV (reference sequence). The CDR3 protein is CASSLRGQGRSYEQYF. The CDR3, as DNA: TGTGCCAGCAGTTTACGAGGACAGGGACGGTCCTACGAGCAGTACTTC.

As concerns this clone: This sequence may be a read error, since a much larger clone differs from it by one base. This specimen includes other DNA sequences encoding the same CDR3. The chain couples TRBV18 to TRBJ1-4; no reliable D call. From germline, CDR1 is KGHSH and CDR2 LQKENI. CDR3 length: 14 residues. Trimming removed 3 bases from V and 0 bases from J, with 5 bases in between. The CDR3 DNA follows: TGTGCCAGCTCACCGGGCGCAACTAATGAAAAACTGTTTTTT. The encoded protein is CASSPGATNEKLFF.

J is TRBJ2-5 and V is TRBV2; D unclear. The CDR3 has 15 residues. The ends were cut back, 1 base at V and 5 bases at J, with 14 bases in the middle. CDR1 and CDR2 (germline): SNHLY, FYNNEI. The CDR3, as DNA: TGTGCCAGCAGTGAAGGGCAGGACCTTGGTGAGACCCAGTACTTC. Its translation: CASSEGQDLGETQYF. The variable domain in full, with the rest retrieved from reference TRBV2 and TRBJ2-5, is EPEVTQTPSHQVTQMGQEVILRCVPISNHLYFYWYRQILGQKVEFLVSFYNNEISEKSEIFDDQFSVERPDGSNFTLKIRSTKLEDSAMYFCASSEGQDLGETQYFGPGTRLLVL.

Turning to this clone: Other DNA sequences in this specimen translate into the identical CDR3. The chain joins TRBV6-5 to TRBJ2-3, with 9 nucleotides matching TRBD2. The germline gives CDR1 MNHEY, CDR2 SVGAGI. The V gene end was trimmed by 3 bases and the J gene end by 2 bases; junction bases not matched to a gene: 6. This CDR3 has 16 residues. CDR3 loop: CASSYGAGGLTDTQYF. The CDR3 coding sequence is TGTGCCAGCAGTTATGGGGCGGGAGGGCTCACAGATACGCAGTATTTT.

The rearrangement uses TRBV5-6 and TRBJ2-1, with D possibly being TRBD2 (5 bases). The germline CDR1 and CDR2 sequences are SGHDT and YYEEEE. V shed 4 bases and J shed 0 bases, with 11 bases lying between them. The CDR3 loop spans 15 amino acids. CDR3 sequence reads: CASSPGLASYNEQFF. CDR3 sequence (DNA): TGTGCCAGCAGCCCGGGCCTAGCCTCCTACAATGAGCAGTTCTTC.

This sequence joins TRBV12-5 and TRBJ2-5; 10 bases are shared with TRBD1. Germline V gene lookup returns CDR1 LGHNT and CDR2 FRNRAP. The CDR3 spans 14 residues. The junction had 4 bases not matched to a gene; V was cut back by 5 bases and J by 4 bases. CDR3 coding DNA: TGTGCTAGTGGTCCGGGACAGGGGCCAGAGACCCAGTACTTC. Residues: CASGPGQGPETQYF.

This clone was observed a handful of times. The J gene is TRBJ1-2, the V gene TRBV20-1; D uncertain. Germline CDR1 reads DFQATT; CDR2 reads SNEGSKA (reference sequence). CDR3 length equals 11 residues. The V end was cut by 4 bases, the J end by 6 bases, with 9 bases between. The CDR3 region has the DNA TGCAGTGCTAAACAGTTCGATGGCTACACCTTC. Encoded protein: CSAKQFDGYTF.

Here the CDR3 reads CASSQTSGANVLTF. CDR3 sequence (DNA): TGCGCCAGCAGCCAAACCTCTGGGGCCAACGTCCTGACTTTC. V usage is TRBV4-1 and J usage is TRBJ2-6; no clear D gene. CDR3 length equals 14 residues. V lost 2 bases, J lost 0 bases, and 2 bases lay in between. Per germline, CDR1 MGHRA and CDR2 YSYEKL.

V and J are TRBV19 and TRBJ1-2; a weak D match, TRBD1 (5 bases). Per germline, CDR1 LNHDA and CDR2 SQIVND (reference sequence). Trimming removed 6 bases at V and 0 bases at J, with 8 bases between. The CDR3 is 13 residues long. CDR3 sequence: CASRPQANYGYTF. CDR3 sequence (DNA): TGTGCCAGTAGGCCACAGGCTAACTATGGCTACACCTTC.